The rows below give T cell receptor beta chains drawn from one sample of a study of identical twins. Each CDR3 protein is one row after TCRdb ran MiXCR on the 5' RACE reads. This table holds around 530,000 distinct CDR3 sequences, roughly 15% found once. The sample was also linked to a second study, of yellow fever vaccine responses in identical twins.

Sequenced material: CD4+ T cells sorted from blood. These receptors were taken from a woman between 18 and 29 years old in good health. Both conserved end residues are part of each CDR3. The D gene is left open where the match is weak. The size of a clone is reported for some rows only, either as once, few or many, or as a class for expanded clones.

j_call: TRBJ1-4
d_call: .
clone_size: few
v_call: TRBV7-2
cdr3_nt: TGTGCCAGCAGCTTAGACAGGGCAACTAATGAAAAACTGTTTTTT
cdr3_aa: CASSLDRATNEKLFF

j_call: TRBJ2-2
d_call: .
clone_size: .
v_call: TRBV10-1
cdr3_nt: TGCGCCAGCAGTCCCCGATCGAACACCGGGGAGCTGTTTTTT
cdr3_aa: CASSPRSNTGELFF

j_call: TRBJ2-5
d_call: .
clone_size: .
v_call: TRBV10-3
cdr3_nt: TGTGCCATCAGTTCCACGGGGGAGACCCAGTACTTC
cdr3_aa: CAISSTGETQYF

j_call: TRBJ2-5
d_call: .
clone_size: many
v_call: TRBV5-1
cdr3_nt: TGCGCCAGCAGCTGGACTGAACAAGAGACCCAGTACTTC
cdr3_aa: CASSWTEQETQYF

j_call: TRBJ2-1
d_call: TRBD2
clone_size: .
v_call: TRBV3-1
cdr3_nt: TGTGCCAGCAGCGACCGCGGGACTAGCGGCAATGAGCAGTTCTTC
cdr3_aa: CASSDRGTSGNEQFF

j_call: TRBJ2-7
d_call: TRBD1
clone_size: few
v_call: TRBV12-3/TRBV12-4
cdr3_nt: TGTGCCAGCAGTTTTTTCTACAGGGGATTATCTGAGCAGTACTTC
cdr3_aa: CASSFFYRGLSEQYF

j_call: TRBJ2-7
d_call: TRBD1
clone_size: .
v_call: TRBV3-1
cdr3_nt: TGTGCCTGCTGCAAAGTAAGAGGACAGGGGTACGAGCAGTACTTC
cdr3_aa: CACCKVRGQGYEQYF

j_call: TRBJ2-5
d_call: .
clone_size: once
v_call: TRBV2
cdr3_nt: TGTGCCAGCAATGCAGAGACCCAGTACTTC
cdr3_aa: CASNAETQYF

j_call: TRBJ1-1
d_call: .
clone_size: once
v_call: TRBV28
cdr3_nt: TGTGCCAGCAGAAGACGACAGATGAACACTGAAGCTTTCTTT
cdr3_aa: CASRRRQMNTEAFF

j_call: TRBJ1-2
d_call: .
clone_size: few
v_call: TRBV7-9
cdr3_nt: TGTGCCAGCAGCTTCGGGATGAGTGACTATGGCTACACCTTC
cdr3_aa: CASSFGMSDYGYTF

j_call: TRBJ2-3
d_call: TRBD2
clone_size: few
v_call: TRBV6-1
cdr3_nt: TGTGCCACCGGGGGGGGGGACTTAGAATCCCGAGATACGCAGTATTTT
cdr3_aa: CATGGGDLESRDTQYF

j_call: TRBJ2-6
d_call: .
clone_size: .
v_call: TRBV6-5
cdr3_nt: TGTGCCAGCAGTTACTCGAGCGGAATTGTAGGGGCCAACGTCCTGACTTTC
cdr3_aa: CASSYSSGIVGANVLTF

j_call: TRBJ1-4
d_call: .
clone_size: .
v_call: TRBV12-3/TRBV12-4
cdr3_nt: TGTGCCACCACAACCGGGACCTTGGGAGAAAAACTGTTTTTT
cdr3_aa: CATTTGTLGEKLFF

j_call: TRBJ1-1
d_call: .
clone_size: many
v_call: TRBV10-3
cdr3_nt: TGTGCCATCAGTGAGTCGAGGGGGAACACTGAAGCTTTCTTT
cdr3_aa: CAISESRGNTEAFF

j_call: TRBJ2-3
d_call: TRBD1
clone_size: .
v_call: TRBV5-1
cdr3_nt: TGCGCCAGCAGCTTGGGGTCGGGACAGGGGGCAGATACGCAGTATTTT
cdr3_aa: CASSLGSGQGADTQYF

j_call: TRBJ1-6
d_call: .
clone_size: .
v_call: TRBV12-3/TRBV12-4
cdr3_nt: TGTGCCAGCGGATGGGAGAATTCACCCCTCCACTTT
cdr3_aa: CASGWENSPLHF

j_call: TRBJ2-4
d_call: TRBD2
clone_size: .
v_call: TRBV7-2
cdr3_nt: TGTGCCAGCAGCACAGTCTTAGCGGGAGCCAAAAACATTCAGTACTTC
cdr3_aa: CASSTVLAGAKNIQYF

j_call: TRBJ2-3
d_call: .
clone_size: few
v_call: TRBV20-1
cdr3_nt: TGCAGTGCTAGCTTAGCCCTGGGTACAGATACGCAGTATTTT
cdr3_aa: CSASLALGTDTQYF

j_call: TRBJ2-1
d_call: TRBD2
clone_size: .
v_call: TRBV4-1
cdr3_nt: TGCGCCAGCAGCCAAGATAGGGCGGGGGGGGCTTATGAGCAGTTCTTC
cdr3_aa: CASSQDRAGGAYEQFF

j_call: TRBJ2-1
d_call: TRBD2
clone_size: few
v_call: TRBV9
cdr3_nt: TGTGCCAGCAGCCAGGGACTAGCGGGAGTTTGGGGCTCCTACAATGAGCAGTTCTTC
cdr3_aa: CASSQGLAGVWGSYNEQFF

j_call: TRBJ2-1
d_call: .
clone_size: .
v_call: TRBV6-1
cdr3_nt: TGTGCCAGCAGCCCCAACCGAGTGGGATACAATGAGCAGTTCTTC
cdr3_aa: CASSPNRVGYNEQFF

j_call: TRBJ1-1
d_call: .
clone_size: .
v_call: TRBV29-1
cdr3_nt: TGCAGCGTTGTTACACGTCCTGAAGCTTTCTTT
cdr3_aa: CSVVTRPEAFF

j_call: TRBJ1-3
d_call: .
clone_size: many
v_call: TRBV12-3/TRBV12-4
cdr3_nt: TGTGCCAGCAGTAGCGGACAGAACTCTGGAAACACCATATATTTT
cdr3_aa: CASSSGQNSGNTIYF

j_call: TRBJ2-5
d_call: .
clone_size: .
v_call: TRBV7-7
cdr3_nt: TGTGCCAGCAGCTTTGGTCAAGAAGAGACCCAGTACTTC
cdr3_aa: CASSFGQEETQYF

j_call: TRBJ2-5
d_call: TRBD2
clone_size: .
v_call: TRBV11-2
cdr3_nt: TGTGCCAGCAGCTTCCTAGCGGGGGAAGAGACCCAGTACTTC
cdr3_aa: CASSFLAGEETQYF